Below, 10 T cell receptor beta chains from the same sample are listed, as sequenced in a study of naive CD8 T cells in extremely preterm neonates. Elective cesarean births at 37-41 weeks, without labor or membrane rupture, supplied the cord blood. Assay used: immunoSEQ multiplex PCR; TCRdb lists only in-frame clones, some missing. Here the sample spans approximately 6,300 clones, 95% to 99% being singletons. The sample was naive CD8+ T cells from cord blood. The source of these receptors is a newborn in good health.

The chain links TRBV30 to TRBJ2-5; 7 bases align to TRBD2. From germline, CDR1 is GTSNPN and CDR2 SVGIG (reference sequence). The length of the CDR3 is 17 residues. The ends lost 0 bases at V and 3 bases at J; junction bases unmatched: 13. The CDR3 DNA is TGTGCCTGGAGTGTACTTAACAGGCTAGCGGTAAAAGAGACCCAGTACTTC. As protein: CAWSVLNRLAVKETQYF.

The chain couples TRBV11-1 to TRBJ2-3, with D possibly matching TRBD2 (6 bases). V was trimmed by 3 bases and J by 1 base, leaving 11 bases between them. Germline V gene lookup returns CDR1 SGHAT and CDR2 FQDESV (reference sequence). The CDR3 length is 15 residues. Here the CDR3 DNA reads TGTGCCAGCAGCTTGGGCGGGGCGGGCACAGATACGCAGTATTTT. This translates into CASSLGGAGTDTQYF. The full variable domain, rest sourced from reference TRBV11-1 and TRBJ2-3, is EAEVAQSPRYKITEKSQAVAFWCDPISGHATLYWYRQILGQGPELLVQFQDESVVDDSQLPKDRFSAERLKGVDSTLKIQPAELGDSAMYLCASSLGGAGTDTQYFGPGTRLTVL.

The chain employs TRBV30 and TRBJ2-3; tentatively, D is TRBD2 (6 bases). V dropped 3 bases and J dropped 6 bases, with 22 bases sitting between them. Germline values: CDR1 GTSNPN, CDR2 SVGIG (reference sequence). The CDR3 has 16 amino acids. CDR3 loop: CAWSPLNGGVLDTQYF. In DNA form, the CDR3 reads TGTGCCTGGAGCCCCCTCAATGGCGGGGTGCTGGATACGCAGTATTTT.

The chain recombines TRBV2 with TRBJ2-5, with TRBD2 matching over 9 bases. J gave up 5 bases and V 5 bases, and 0 bases lay outside the gene matches. The CDR3 totals 12 residues. Germline V lookup: CDR1 SNHLY, CDR2 FYNNEI. CDR3 nucleotide sequence: TGTGCCAGCAGTAGCGGGAGGGAGACCCAGTACTTC. This encodes CASSSGRETQYF.

The chain joins TRBV5-6 to TRBJ2-2; D gene uncertain. CDR3 size: 12 residues. V lost 0 bases and J 8 bases, leaving 5 bases between the germline ends. The V gene's germline CDR1 is SGHDT and CDR2 YYEEEE. Here the CDR3 reads CASSLGPGELFF. DNA for the CDR3: TGTGCCAGCAGCTTGGGTCCGGGGGAGCTGTTTTTT.

This sequence joins TRBV28 and TRBJ2-1; D call uncertain. In germline, CDR1 is MDHEN, CDR2 SYDVKM. The CDR3 contains 12 residues. V was clipped by 6 bases and J by 2 bases, with 5 bases between them. Written as DNA, the CDR3 is TGTGCCAGCAGCTCTCCCTACAATGAGCAGTTCTTC. Its protein is CASSSPYNEQFF.

The J gene is TRBJ1-1, the V gene TRBV28; TRBD1 aligns across 10 bases. Germline V gene lookup returns CDR1 MDHEN and CDR2 SYDVKM. This CDR3 comprises 14 residues. Losses at the gene ends were 5 bases for V and 8 bases for J; bases not matched to a gene: 8. The CDR3 spells CASSLGTGVVEAFF. The CDR3 DNA follows: TGTGCCAGCAGTCTAGGGACAGGGGTGGTGGAAGCTTTCTTT. Based on the CDR3 plus reference TRBV28 and TRBJ1-1, the full variable domain is DVKVTQSSRYLVKRTGEKVFLECVQDMDHENMFWYRQDPGLGLRLIYFSYDVKMKEKGDIPEGYSVSREKKERFSLILESASTNQTSMYLCASSLGTGVVEAFFGQGTRLTVV.

J is TRBJ2-3 and V is TRBV14; 7 bases line up with TRBD2. After removal of 3 bases from V and 1 base from J, the junction contained 4 bases not matched to a gene. Germline V gene lookup returns CDR1 SGHDN and CDR2 FVKESK. CDR3 length: 15 residues. The CDR3 DNA reads as TGTGCCAGCAGCCACGCGGGGGTGGGCACAGATACGCAGTATTTT. Its protein is CASSHAGVGTDTQYF.

This chain uses TRBV9 with TRBJ2-2; 9 nucleotides match TRBD2. The V gene's germline CDR1 is SGDLS and CDR2 YYNGEE. This CDR3 comprises 16 residues. Unmatched junction bases numbered 3, after V lost 2 bases and J lost 1 base. This CDR3 reads CASSVGTSRNTGELFF. In nucleotides, the CDR3 is TGTGCCAGCAGCGTGGGGACTAGCAGGAACACCGGGGAGCTGTTTTTT.

V and J are TRBV6-4 and TRBJ2-5; D remains unclear. Deletions cut 2 bases from V and 3 bases from J, with 4 bases between. CDR1 and CDR2 (germline): MRHNA, SNTAGT. This CDR3 is 12 amino acids long. This CDR3 is CASSDPKETQYF. The CDR3 bases are TGTGCCAGCAGTGACCCCAAAGAGACCCAGTACTTC.